Shown below are 2 T cell receptor beta chains from a single sample sequenced in a study of blood T cell repertoires in COVID-19. Produced via immunoSEQ multiplex PCR; TCRdb's table is partial and in-frame only. The table has 70,000 to 85,000 clones, 65% to 85% seen once; the top ten hold approximately 39%. Sample: peripheral blood. All receptors come from an elderly man with active or convalescent COVID-19.

V gene TRBV28 combines with J gene TRBJ1-1; 7 nucleotides align to TRBD1. V trimming: 4 bases; J trimming: 0 bases; junction bases outside the gene matches: 5. Germline CDR1 is MDHEN and CDR2 is SYDVKM. The CDR3 has 15 residues. DNA for the CDR3: TGTGCCAGCAGTTCGGACAGGTCTATGAACACTGAAGCTTTCTTT. It codes for CASSSDRSMNTEAFF.

The V gene is TRBV15, the J gene TRBJ2-4; the match to TRBD2 covers 11 bases. The V segment lost 2 bases and the J segment 0 bases; nucleotides outside the gene matches: 6. This CDR3 contains 18 residues. Germline loops: CDR1 LNHNV, CDR2 YYDKDF (reference sequence). For the CDR3, the DNA is TGTGCCACCAGCAGACTCCGACTAGCGGGAATAGCCAAAAACATTCAGTACTTC. Protein product: CATSRLRLAGIAKNIQYF.